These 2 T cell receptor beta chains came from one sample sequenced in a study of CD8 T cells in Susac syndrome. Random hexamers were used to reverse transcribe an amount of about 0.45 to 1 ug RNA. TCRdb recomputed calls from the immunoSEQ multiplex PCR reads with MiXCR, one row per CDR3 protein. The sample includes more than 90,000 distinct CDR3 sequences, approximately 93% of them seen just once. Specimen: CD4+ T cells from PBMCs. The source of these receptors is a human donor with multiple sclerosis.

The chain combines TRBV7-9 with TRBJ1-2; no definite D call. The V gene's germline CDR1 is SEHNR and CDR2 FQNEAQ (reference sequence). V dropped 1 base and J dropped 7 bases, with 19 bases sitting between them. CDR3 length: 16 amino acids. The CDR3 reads CASSLGVRAVPFGYTF. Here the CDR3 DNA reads TGTGCCAGCAGCTTAGGGGTTCGGGCAGTCCCCTTTGGCTACACCTTC. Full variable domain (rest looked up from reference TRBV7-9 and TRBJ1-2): DTGVSQNPRHKITKRGQNVTFRCDPISEHNRLYWYRQTLGQGPEFLTYFQNEAQLEKSRLLSDRFSAERPKGSFSTLEIQRTEQGDSAMYLCASSLGVRAVPFGYTFGSGTRLTVV.

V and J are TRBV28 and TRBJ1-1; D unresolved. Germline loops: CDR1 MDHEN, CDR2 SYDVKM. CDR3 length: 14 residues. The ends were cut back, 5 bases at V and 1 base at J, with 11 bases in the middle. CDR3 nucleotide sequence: TGTGCCAGCAGTCCATCCCGAAAGAACACTGAAGCTTTCTTT. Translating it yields CASSPSRKNTEAFF.